The sequence of this T cell receptor beta chain was determined in a study of blood T cell repertoires in COVID-19. Overall study: Recovered participants had two consecutive negative NP/OP PCR tests, healthcare professional clearance, or symptom resolution. Sources were T cells, B-cell-depleted T cells, or PBMCs; the material itself was cDNA or gDNA.

In the original analysis: How many nucleated cells were present was estimated from reference gene primer amplification. Some clones are missing from TCRdb's copy, which holds only in-frame ones; the method was immunoSEQ multiplex PCR. The DNA was the basis for D and trimming; V, J and clone size are from that table. The data show fewer than 350,000 clones, roughly 91% seen once. The CDR3 covers 15 residues. The V gene lost 7 bases and the J gene lost 5 bases, with 17 bases spanning the gap. Germline V gene data show CDR1 as MDHEN and CDR2 as SYDVKM. This receptor was obtained from a woman aged 55 to 70 in a cohort exposed to, infected with or recovered from COVID-19 (not recorded which). Sequencing was carried out using PBMCs or T cells enriched from blood (not recorded which). This sequence joins TRBV28 and TRBJ1-4; possible D gene TRBD1, 6 bases. CDR3 residues: CASTRGGAVNEKLFF. The CDR3 bases are TGTGCCAGCACCAGAGGGGGGGCGGTGAATGAAAAACTGTTTTTT.